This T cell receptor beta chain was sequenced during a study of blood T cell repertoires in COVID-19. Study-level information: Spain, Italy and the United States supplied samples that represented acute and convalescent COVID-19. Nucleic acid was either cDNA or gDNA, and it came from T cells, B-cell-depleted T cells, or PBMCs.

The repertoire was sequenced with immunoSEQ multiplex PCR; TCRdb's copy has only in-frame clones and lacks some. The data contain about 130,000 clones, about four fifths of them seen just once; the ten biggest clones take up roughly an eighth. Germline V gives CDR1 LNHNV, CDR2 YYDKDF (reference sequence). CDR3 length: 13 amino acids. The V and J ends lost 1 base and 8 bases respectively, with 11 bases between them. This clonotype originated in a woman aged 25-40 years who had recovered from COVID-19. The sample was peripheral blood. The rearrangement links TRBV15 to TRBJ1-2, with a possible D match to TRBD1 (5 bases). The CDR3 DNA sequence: TGTGCCACCAGCAGAGGGCGGGGGGAAGGCTACACCTTC. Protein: CATSRGRGEGYTF.